Listed here are 30 T cell receptor beta chains from one sample, sequenced in a study of blood T cell repertoires in COVID-19. The repertoire was sequenced with immunoSEQ multiplex PCR; TCRdb's copy has only in-frame clones and lacks some. The sample records fewer than 250,000 clones, nearly 90% being singletons. Material for sequencing was PBMCs or T cells enriched from blood (not recorded which). All receptors come from a man in his thirties or forties who had been exposed to COVID-19.

The chain couples TRBV27 to TRBJ2-1; 8 nucleotides match TRBD1. This CDR3 region has 16 residues. Germline V lookup: CDR1 MNHEY, CDR2 SMNVEV (reference sequence). The V segment lost 2 bases and the J segment 4 bases; nucleotides outside the gene matches: 7. CDR3 in amino acids: CASSLEGQVLYNEQFF. In nucleotides, the CDR3 is TGTGCCAGCAGTTTAGAGGGACAGGTGTTGTACAATGAGCAGTTCTTC.

This clone was recorded only once. V gene TRBV6-5 combines with J gene TRBJ1-5; D possibly corresponds to TRBD1 (6 bases). The V gene's germline CDR1 is MNHEY and CDR2 SVGAGI. The CDR3 has 13 amino acids. V was clipped by 5 bases and J by 4 bases, with 9 bases between them. The CDR3 is CASSPDRNQPQHF. The CDR3 coding sequence is TGTGCCAGCAGTCCCGACAGGAATCAGCCCCAGCATTTT.

V is TRBV18 and J is TRBJ2-7; 8 bases are shared with TRBD1. The CDR3 has 14 amino acids. Trimming cost V 0 bases and J 2 bases; bases outside gene matches: 0. Germline V CDR1 and CDR2: KGHSH, LQKENI. CDR3 sequence reads: CASSPPTGAYEQYF. The DNA of the CDR3 is TGTGCCAGCTCACCACCGACAGGGGCCTACGAGCAGTACTTC.

The chain couples TRBV11-2 to TRBJ1-1; D might be TRBD1 (6 bases). Trimming pared 3 bases from V and 4 bases from J, leaving 12 bases between. Germline lookup yields CDR1 SGHAT and CDR2 FQNNGV. This CDR3 contains 14 residues. CDR3 bases: TGTGCCAGCAGCTTCGGGGGGCTGGGCACTGAAGCTTTCTTT. This sequence encodes CASSFGGLGTEAFF.

The J gene is TRBJ2-2, the V gene TRBV4-2; 13 bases match TRBD2. This CDR3 comprises 22 residues. Germline-derived CDR1 and CDR2 are LGHNA and YNFKEQ. V shed 0 bases and J 2 bases; nucleotides not matched to a gene: 15. The CDR3 DNA reads as TGTGCCAGCAGCCAAGAGGCGATACCGGGACTAGCGGGAAGAGACAACACCGGGGAGCTGTTTTTT. Its translation is CASSQEAIPGLAGRDNTGELFF.

The rearrangement uses TRBV7-9 and TRBJ2-5; D is unresolved. V shed 1 base and J shed 2 bases, with 11 bases lying between them. CDR1 is SEHNR, CDR2 FQNEAQ, per germline (reference sequence). The CDR3 spans 15 residues. This CDR3 is CASSLDSYWQETQYF. CDR3 DNA sequence: TGTGCCAGCAGCTTAGATTCTTACTGGCAAGAGACCCAGTACTTC.

V usage is TRBV14 and J usage is TRBJ1-2, with D perhaps matching TRBD1 (5 bases). The CDR3 extends over 15 amino acids. V lost 6 bases to trimming and J lost 0 bases, with 14 bases between them. The germline V gene encodes CDR1 SGHDN and CDR2 FVKESK. The CDR3 bases are TGTGCCAGCAGTCATGCTTGGGGCGCTAACTATGGCTACACCTTC. Translating gives CASSHAWGANYGYTF.

The chain has TRBV27 and TRBJ2-3; weak D call: TRBD1 (5 bases). The germline gives CDR1 MNHEY, CDR2 SMNVEV (reference sequence). The CDR3 spans 13 residues. Trimming shortened V by 6 bases and J by 5 bases, and 12 bases separated the two germline ends. The CDR3 loop reads CASSPLRGDTQYF. As DNA, the CDR3 is TGTGCCAGCAGCCCACTAAGGGGAGATACGCAGTATTTT.

V gene TRBV4-2 combines with J gene TRBJ1-3; perhaps TRBD1 as D (6 bases). CDR1 LGHNA and CDR2 YNFKEQ come from the germline V gene. The length of the CDR3 is 15 residues. Deletions cut 0 bases from V and 1 base from J, with 7 bases between. The CDR3 bases are TGTGCCAGCAGCCAAGAAGGGGGTTCTGGAAACACCATATATTTT. Translating it yields CASSQEGGSGNTIYF.

The chain recombines TRBV7-9 with TRBJ2-1, with a tentative D call TRBD2 (5 bases). V was clipped by 4 bases and J by 5 bases, with 27 bases between them. Germline CDR1 reads SEHNR; CDR2 reads FQNEAQ (reference sequence). The CDR3 runs to 19 residues. This CDR3 is CASSYLGLEGSKPHNEQFF. DNA of the CDR3: TGTGCCAGCAGCTACCTCGGTCTTGAGGGTAGCAAACCCCACAATGAGCAGTTCTTC.

The V gene is TRBV6-5, the J gene TRBJ2-5, with D unclear. The CDR3 loop spans 15 amino acids. CDR1 and CDR2 (germline): MNHEY, SVGAGI. Trimming cost V 6 bases and J 4 bases, with 18 bases left between them. CDR3 sequence reads: CASSLTLSVVETQYF. The CDR3 coding sequence is TGTGCCAGCAGCTTGACTCTTTCGGTAGTAGAGACCCAGTACTTC.

The rearrangement joins TRBV5-1 to TRBJ1-2, with D possibly matching TRBD1 (5 bases). The CDR3 has 13 amino acids. The V gene lost 5 bases and the J gene lost 2 bases, with 10 bases spanning the gap. Per germline, CDR1 SGHRS and CDR2 YFSETQ. The CDR3 spells CASRGAPNYGYTF. DNA for the CDR3: TGCGCCAGCAGAGGGGCCCCAAACTATGGCTACACCTTC.

This clone was recorded a few times. The chain links TRBV6-5 to TRBJ1-1, with unresolved D. Trimming took off 8 bases at V and 5 bases at J, with 15 bases between the two ends. The CDR3 has 13 residues. CDR1 is MNHEY and CDR2 is SVGAGI in the germline V gene. CDR3 DNA sequence: TGTGCCAGCGCTAGGAGGGTTGGGACTGAAGCTTTCTTT. Its translation is CASARRVGTEAFF.

This chain links TRBV10-3 with TRBJ2-1; 9 nucleotides line up with TRBD1. CDR3 length: 15 residues. Unmatched junction bases numbered 10, after V lost 6 bases and J lost 7 bases. Germline values: CDR1 ENHRY, CDR2 SYGVKD. The CDR3 spells CAIRAGTGMGNEQFF. In DNA, the CDR3 is TGTGCCATCAGAGCCGGGACAGGGATGGGAAATGAGCAGTTCTTC.

The chain combines TRBV11-3 with TRBJ1-1; 12 bases are a match to TRBD1. CDR3 length: 16 amino acids. J was trimmed by 8 bases and V by 0 bases; bases with no gene match: 7. The germline V gene encodes CDR1 SGHNT and CDR2 YENEEA. CDR3 bases: TGTGCCAGCAGCTTAGAGGGGGACAGGGGGCCTCGGGAAGCTTTCTTT. It encodes CASSLEGDRGPREAFF.

A remark on this clone: Other DNA sequences in this sample translate to the same CDR3. This sequence joins TRBV27 and TRBJ2-1; D gene uncertain. Trimming pared 3 bases from V and 0 bases from J, leaving 3 bases between. The CDR3 is 13 residues long. Germline CDR1 is MNHEY and CDR2 is SMNVEV (reference sequence). The CDR3 DNA is TGTGCCAGCAGTTTCAGCTCCTACAATGAGCAGTTCTTC. Its translation: CASSFSSYNEQFF.

This clone was counted at least ten times. The chain employs TRBV7-6 and TRBJ2-5; 8 bases are a match to TRBD2. V shed 5 bases and J 0 bases; nucleotides not matched to a gene: 5. The CDR3 runs to 15 residues. Germline CDR1 SGHVS, CDR2 FNYEAQ. The chain's CDR3 is CASSRLLADQETQYF. The CDR3 bases are TGTGCCAGCAGCCGGCTACTAGCGGACCAAGAGACCCAGTACTTC. The full variable domain, rest sourced from reference TRBV7-6 and TRBJ2-5, is GAGVSQSPRYKVTKRGQDVALRCDPISGHVSLYWYRQALGQGPEFLTYFNYEAQQDKSGLPNDRFSAERPEGSISTLTIQRTEQRDSAMYRCASSRLLADQETQYFGPGTRLLVL.

V gene TRBV7-2 combines with J gene TRBJ2-3; 9 nucleotides agree with TRBD2. The ends lost 4 bases at V and 6 bases at J; junction bases unmatched: 14. The V gene's germline CDR1 is SGHTA and CDR2 FQGNSA. The CDR3 runs 17 residues. CDR3 bases: TGTGCCAGCAGCTATTATAGGAGCGGGGGGCCGAGGGATACGCAGTATTTT. The encoded protein is CASSYYRSGGPRDTQYF.

The rearrangement uses TRBV14 and TRBJ1-4; weak D call: TRBD1 (6 bases). V gave up 0 bases and J gave up 5 bases, with 10 bases separating them. The CDR3 runs 15 residues. CDR1 is SGHDN and CDR2 is FVKESK in the germline V gene. This CDR3 is CASSQEQGVNEKLFF. CDR3 coding DNA: TGTGCCAGCAGCCAAGAACAGGGAGTCAATGAAAAACTGTTTTTT.

The chain uses TRBV11-2 and TRBJ2-1; TRBD2 agrees at 12 bases. The CDR3 has 16 residues. The junction had 5 bases not matched to a gene; V was cut back by 5 bases and J by 3 bases. CDR1 and CDR2 from the germline V gene are SGHAT and FQNNGV. The CDR3 DNA is TGTGCCAGCAGCGCAACTAGCGGGGGGTTCTACAATGAGCAGTTCTTC. Residues: CASSATSGGFYNEQFF.

This chain uses TRBV29-1 with TRBJ2-7; D possibly corresponds to TRBD1 (5 bases). Germline loops: CDR1 SQVTM, CDR2 ANQGSEA. The length of the CDR3 is 14 residues. V gave up 4 bases and J gave up 3 bases, with 16 bases separating them. CDR3 in DNA: TGCAGCGTTGTGCAAGCCCAAAGGGGCTACGAGCAGTACTTC. Encoded protein: CSVVQAQRGYEQYF.

Here the CDR3 reads CASSHPDRAYEQYF. The DNA of the CDR3 is TGCGCCAGCAGCCATCCCGACAGGGCCTACGAGCAGTACTTC. The gene calls are TRBV4-1 and TRBJ2-7; 7 nucleotides line up with TRBD1. The germline V gene encodes CDR1 MGHRA and CDR2 YSYEKL. The CDR3 is 14 amino acids. Trimming cost V 3 bases and J 2 bases; bases outside gene matches: 4.

The chain has TRBV3-1 (or the pseudogene TRBV3-2) and TRBJ1-5; D possibly corresponds to TRBD1 (6 bases). CDR1 is LGHDT and CDR2 is YNNKEL in the germline V gene (reference sequence). The CDR3 totals 16 residues. The V and J ends lost 0 bases and 7 bases respectively, with 16 bases between them. CDR3 DNA: TGTGCCAGCAGCCAAGAACCCTACAGGGTGGAGCAGCCCCAGCATTTT. Its translation is CASSQEPYRVEQPQHF.

The V and J genes are TRBV21-1 and TRBJ1-2; the table's D gene call, TRBD1, was not cross checked with the DNA. TRBV21-1 is a pseudogene segment. This CDR3 has 18 amino acids. The CDR3 protein is CASSPAPDPDREIYGYTF. In DNA, the CDR3 is TGTGCCAGCAGCCCGGCCCCCGACCCGGACAGGGAGATCTATGGCTACACCTTC.

This clone appeared once. CDR3 protein: CASSQGEKLFF. CDR3 DNA sequence: TGTGCCAGCAGCCAGGGTGAAAAACTGTTTTTT. The rearrangement links TRBV12-3 or TRBV12-4 to TRBJ1-4; D may be TRBD1 (5 bases). This CDR3 is 11 amino acids long. With 6 bases removed from V and 7 bases from J, the gap between germline ends came to 6 bases.

The table lists this clone with a count of one. V and J are TRBV4-3 and TRBJ1-2; D gene ambiguous. The CDR3 extends over 16 amino acids. V lost 4 bases, J lost 7 bases, and 22 bases lay in between. Germline V gives CDR1 LGHNA, CDR2 YSLEER. CDR3 in amino acids: CASSRQAGEGLSGYTF. The CDR3, as DNA: TGCGCCAGCAGCCGCCAAGCGGGAGAGGGCTTGAGTGGCTACACCTTC.

This chain uses TRBV7-3 with TRBJ2-6, with a tentative D call TRBD2 (7 bases). The CDR3 extends over 18 amino acids. Trimming took off 1 base at V and 6 bases at J, with 19 bases between the two ends. Germline V CDR1 and CDR2: SGHTA, FQGTGA. The CDR3 is CASSLKGGVESKANVLTF. The CDR3 region has the DNA TGTGCCAGCAGCTTAAAAGGGGGGGTAGAATCGAAGGCCAACGTCCTGACTTTC.

J is TRBJ1-2 and V is TRBV15; possible D gene TRBD1, 5 bases. This CDR3 comprises 16 residues. The V end was cut by 0 bases, the J end by 7 bases, with 18 bases between. The V gene's germline CDR1 is LNHNV and CDR2 YYDKDF (reference sequence). DNA for the CDR3: TGTGCCACCAGCAGAGAAGCCCCCGGGAGGGGAAGTGGCTACACCTTC. Its translation is CATSREAPGRGSGYTF.

This rearrangement joins TRBV3-1 (or the pseudogene TRBV3-2) to TRBJ1-3, with D possibly matching TRBD1 (6 bases). V shed 0 bases and J shed 8 bases, with 17 bases lying between them. Germline CDR1 LGHDT, CDR2 YNNKEL (reference sequence). The CDR3 spans 16 residues. CDR3 sequence (DNA): TGTGCCAGCAGCCAAGATCGGGACAAAAGTGCAGACACCATATATTTT. Translating gives CASSQDRDKSADTIYF.

The rearrangement links TRBV18 to TRBJ1-1, with 8 bases aligning to TRBD1. Germline CDR1 is KGHSH and CDR2 is LQKENI. This CDR3 spans 14 amino acids. V trimming: 2 bases; J trimming: 1 base; junction bases outside the gene matches: 0. The CDR3 loop is CASSPTGGNTEAFF. The DNA of the CDR3 is TGTGCCAGCTCACCAACAGGGGGGAACACTGAAGCTTTCTTT.